Below are 12 T cell receptor beta chains sequenced from a single sample in a study of shared clonotypes between healthy human individuals. Method: immunoSEQ multiplex PCR; TCRdb's copy keeps in-frame clones and lacks some. Found here are over 2 million clones, less than 95% of them singletons; the top ten hold more than 0.35%. What was sequenced was naive CD4+ T cells from PBMCs. Subset given: CD45RA+ positively selected. The receptors were sampled from a man aged 18 to 29 in good health. Some clones in this sample may be carry-over from other donors' samples.

For the CDR3, the DNA is TGTGCCAGCAGCTTAGGACTTGGAAACACCATATATTTT. Its protein product is CASSLGLGNTIYF. The chain recombines TRBV7-3 with TRBJ1-3; unclear D gene. Trimming left V 2 bases short and J 3 bases short, with 5 bases between. The CDR3 spans 13 residues. CDR1 and CDR2 (germline): SGHTA, FQGTGA.

The rearrangement uses TRBV27 and TRBJ1-4; D is ambiguous. The V and J ends lost 3 bases and 2 bases respectively, with 10 bases between them. Per the germline V gene, CDR1 is MNHEY and CDR2 is SMNVEV (reference sequence). The CDR3 totals 15 residues. This CDR3 reads CASSFSMATNEKLFF. For the CDR3, the DNA is TGTGCCAGCAGTTTCAGCATGGCGACTAATGAAAAACTGTTTTTT.

This chain uses TRBV20-1 with TRBJ1-2; D gene uncertain. V lost 5 bases and J 7 bases, leaving 11 bases between the germline ends. The CDR3 runs to 11 residues. The germline gives CDR1 DFQATT, CDR2 SNEGSKA (reference sequence). CDR3 region: CSAVGIGGYTF. CDR3 nucleotide sequence: TGCAGTGCTGTCGGGATTGGTGGCTACACCTTC.

The chain couples TRBV11-3 to TRBJ2-1; 13 bases are shared with TRBD2. Unmatched junction bases numbered 7, after V lost 0 bases and J lost 8 bases. The CDR3 totals 17 residues. Per germline, CDR1 SGHNT and CDR2 YENEEA. In DNA form, the CDR3 reads TGTGCCAGCAGCTTAGATGCGGGACTAGCGGGAAGCCATGAGCAGTTCTTC. This sequence encodes CASSLDAGLAGSHEQFF.

This clone was observed once. This chain uses TRBV29-1 with TRBJ1-2; D is uncertain. CDR3 length: 14 amino acids. Germline V gene lookup returns CDR1 SQVTM and CDR2 ANQGSEA. Trimming pared 4 bases from V and 1 base from J, leaving 13 bases between. The CDR3 reads CSVASPGVNYGYTF. CDR3 sequence (DNA): TGCAGCGTTGCATCACCGGGAGTTAACTATGGCTACACCTTC.

This chain connects TRBV4-1 to TRBJ2-5, with 9 bases identical to TRBD2. From germline, CDR1 is MGHRA and CDR2 YSYEKL. The V segment lost 1 base and the J segment 2 bases; nucleotides outside the gene matches: 5. The length of the CDR3 is 16 residues. As DNA, the CDR3 is TGCGCCAGCAGCCAAGGACTAGCGGCAATACAAGAGACCCAGTACTTC. This translates into CASSQGLAAIQETQYF.

The chain has TRBV28 and TRBJ2-5; the D is unclear. The CDR3 loop spans 13 amino acids. Per the germline V gene, CDR1 is MDHEN and CDR2 is SYDVKM. The V gene lost 7 bases and the J gene lost 10 bases, with 19 bases spanning the gap. The CDR3 sequence is CASTPIYRQNQYF. The DNA of the CDR3 is TGTGCCAGCACCCCCATATATAGGCAGAACCAGTACTTC.

The genes are TRBV5-4 and TRBJ2-3, with TRBD2 identical over 7 bases. The ends lost 2 bases at V and 6 bases at J; junction bases unmatched: 9. CDR1 SGHNT and CDR2 YYREEE come from the germline V gene (reference sequence). This CDR3 comprises 15 residues. This chain's CDR3 is CASSFGGTTSDTQYF. The CDR3 nucleotides are TGTGCCAGCAGCTTTGGGGGGACTACTTCCGATACGCAGTATTTT.

The CDR3 nucleotides read TGTGCCAGCAGTGGCCAAGGACAGCCCCTTCTGGGCTACACCTTC. This codes for CASSGQGQPLLGYTF. The V call is TRBV2, the J call TRBJ1-2; maybe TRBD1 (6 bases). Looked up from germline, CDR1 is SNHLY and CDR2 is FYNNEI. The CDR3 runs to 15 residues. Between the trimmed V and J ends, which lost 4 bases and 8 bases, there was a span of 20 bases.

V gene TRBV5-4 combines with J gene TRBJ1-1; D remains ambiguous. Deletions cut 4 bases from V and 0 bases from J, with 10 bases between. CDR3 length: 14 amino acids. Per germline, CDR1 SGHNT and CDR2 YYREEE (reference sequence). The CDR3 here is CASSHSRLNTEAFF. CDR3 DNA sequence: TGTGCCAGCAGCCACAGTCGATTGAACACTGAAGCTTTCTTT.

This clone has only one observation. V gene TRBV6-6 combines with J gene TRBJ1-2; the match to TRBD1 covers 7 bases. Per the germline V gene, CDR1 is MNHNY and CDR2 is SVGAGI (reference sequence). The CDR3 runs 15 residues. With 5 bases clipped from V and 4 bases from J, the junction kept 10 bases outside the gene matches. CDR3 loop: CASSPREGGRYGYTF. The CDR3 region has the DNA TGTGCCAGCAGTCCTCGGGAAGGGGGCCGCTATGGCTACACCTTC.

V gene TRBV6-5 combines with J gene TRBJ2-7, with D possibly TRBD2 on 5 matching bases. V was shortened by 6 bases and J by 2 bases, with 11 bases between the two germline ends. Germline assignment: CDR1 MNHEY and CDR2 SVGAGI. The CDR3 is made up of 13 amino acids. In DNA, the CDR3 is TGTGCCAGCAGAATGGGGAGAGCCTACGAGCAGTACTTC. Translating it yields CASRMGRAYEQYF.